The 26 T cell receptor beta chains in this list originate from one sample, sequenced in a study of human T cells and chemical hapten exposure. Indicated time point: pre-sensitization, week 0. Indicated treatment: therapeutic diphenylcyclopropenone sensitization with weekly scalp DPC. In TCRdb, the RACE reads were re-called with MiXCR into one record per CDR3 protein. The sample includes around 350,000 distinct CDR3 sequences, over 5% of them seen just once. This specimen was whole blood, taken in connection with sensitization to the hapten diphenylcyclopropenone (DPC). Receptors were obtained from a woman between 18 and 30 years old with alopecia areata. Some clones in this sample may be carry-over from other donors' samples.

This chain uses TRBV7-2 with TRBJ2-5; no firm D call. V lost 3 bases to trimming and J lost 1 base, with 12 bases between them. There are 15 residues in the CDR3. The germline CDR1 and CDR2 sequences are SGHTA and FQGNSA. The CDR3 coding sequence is TGTGCCAGCAGCTTCAACGGACGGATCCAAGAGACCCAGTACTTC. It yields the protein CASSFNGRIQETQYF.

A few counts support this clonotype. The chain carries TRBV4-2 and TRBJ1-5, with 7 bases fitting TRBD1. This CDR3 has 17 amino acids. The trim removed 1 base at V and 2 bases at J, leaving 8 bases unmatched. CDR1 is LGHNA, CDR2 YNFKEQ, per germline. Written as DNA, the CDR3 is TGTGCCAGCAGCCAAGTAGGGGGCTATGTAGGCAATCAGCCCCAGCATTTT. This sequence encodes CASSQVGGYVGNQPQHF.

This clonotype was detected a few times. CDR3 in DNA: TGTGCCATCAGCAAACTTAATTCACCCCTCCACTTT. Protein sequence: CAISKLNSPLHF. The chain uses TRBV10-3 and TRBJ1-6; D not resolved. The V gene lost 6 bases and the J gene lost 6 bases, with 6 bases spanning the gap. Germline CDR1 ENHRY, CDR2 SYGVKD. The CDR3 extends over 12 amino acids.

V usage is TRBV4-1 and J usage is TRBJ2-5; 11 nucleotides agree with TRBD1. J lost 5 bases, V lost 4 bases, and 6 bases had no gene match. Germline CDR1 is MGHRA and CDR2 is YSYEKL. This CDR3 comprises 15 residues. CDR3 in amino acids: CASSPGTGGLETQYF. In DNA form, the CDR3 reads TGCGCCAGCAGCCCCGGGACAGGGGGTTTGGAGACCCAGTACTTC.

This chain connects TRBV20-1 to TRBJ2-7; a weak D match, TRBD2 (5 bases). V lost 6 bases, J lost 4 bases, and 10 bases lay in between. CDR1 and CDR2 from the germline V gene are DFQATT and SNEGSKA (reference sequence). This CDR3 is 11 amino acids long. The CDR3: CSALRRYEQYF. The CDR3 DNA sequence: TGCAGTGCCCTTCGGAGGTACGAGCAGTACTTC.

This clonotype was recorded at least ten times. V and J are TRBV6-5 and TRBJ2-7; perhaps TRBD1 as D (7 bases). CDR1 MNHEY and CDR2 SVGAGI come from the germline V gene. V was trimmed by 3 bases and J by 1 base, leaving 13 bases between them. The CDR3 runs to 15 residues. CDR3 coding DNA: TGTGCCAGCAGTTATGGAGGGGGCGCTTCCTACGAGCAGTACTTC. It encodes CASSYGGGASYEQYF.

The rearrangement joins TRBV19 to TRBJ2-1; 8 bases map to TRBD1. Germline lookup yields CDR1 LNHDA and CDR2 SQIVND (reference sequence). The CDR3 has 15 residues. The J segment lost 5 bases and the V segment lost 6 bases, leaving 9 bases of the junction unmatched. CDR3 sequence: CASSQGAYLDNEQFF. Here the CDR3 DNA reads TGTGCCAGTAGCCAGGGGGCTTATTTGGACAATGAGCAGTTCTTC.

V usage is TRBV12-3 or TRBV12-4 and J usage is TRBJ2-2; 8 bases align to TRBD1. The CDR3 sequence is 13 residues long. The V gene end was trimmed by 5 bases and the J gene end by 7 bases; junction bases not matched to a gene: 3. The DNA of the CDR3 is TGTGCCAGCAGTCAGGGGGCAGGCGGGGAGCTGTTTTTT. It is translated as CASSQGAGGELFF.

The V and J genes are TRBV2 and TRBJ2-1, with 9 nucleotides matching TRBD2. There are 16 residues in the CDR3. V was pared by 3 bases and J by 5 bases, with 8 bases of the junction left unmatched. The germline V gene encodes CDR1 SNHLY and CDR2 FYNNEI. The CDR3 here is CASSDTSGGRNNEQFF. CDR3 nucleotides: TGTGCCAGCAGTGACACGAGCGGGGGGCGGAACAATGAGCAGTTCTTC.

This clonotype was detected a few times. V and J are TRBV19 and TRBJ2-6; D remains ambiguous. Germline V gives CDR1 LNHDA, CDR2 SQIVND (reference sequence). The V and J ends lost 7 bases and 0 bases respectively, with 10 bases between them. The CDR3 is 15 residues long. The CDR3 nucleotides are TGTGCCAGTATCAGCTCCAGCTCTGGGGCCAACGTCCTGACTTTC. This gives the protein CASISSSSGANVLTF. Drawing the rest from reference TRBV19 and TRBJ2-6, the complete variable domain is DGGITQSPKYLFRKEGQNVTLSCEQNLNHDAMYWYRQDPGQGLRLIYYSQIVNDFQKGDIAEGYSVSREKKESFPLTVTSAQKNPTAFYLCASISSSSGANVLTFGAGSRLTVL.

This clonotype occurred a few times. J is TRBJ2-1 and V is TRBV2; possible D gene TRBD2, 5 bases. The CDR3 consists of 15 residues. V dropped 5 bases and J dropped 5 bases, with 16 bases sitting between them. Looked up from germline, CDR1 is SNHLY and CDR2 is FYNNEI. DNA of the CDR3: TGTGCCAGCAGTCCGGCGGGCTGGGGTAACAATGAGCAGTTCTTC. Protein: CASSPAGWGNNEQFF.

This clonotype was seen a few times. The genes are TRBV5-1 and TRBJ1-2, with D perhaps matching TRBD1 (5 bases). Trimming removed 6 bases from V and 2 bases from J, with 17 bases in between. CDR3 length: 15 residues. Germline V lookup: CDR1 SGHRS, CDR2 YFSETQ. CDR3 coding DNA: TGCGCCAGCACATTTCAGGGAAGCTCCAACTATGGCTACACCTTC. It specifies CASTFQGSSNYGYTF.

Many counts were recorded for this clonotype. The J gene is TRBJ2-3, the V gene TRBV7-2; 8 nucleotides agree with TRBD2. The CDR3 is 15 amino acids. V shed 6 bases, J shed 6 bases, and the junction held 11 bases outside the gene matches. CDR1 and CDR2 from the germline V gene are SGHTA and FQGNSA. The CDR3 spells CASRFGGAAADTQYF. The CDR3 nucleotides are TGTGCCAGCAGATTCGGGGGGGCCGCTGCGGATACGCAGTATTTT.

CDR3 residues: CASRLDGGNQPQHF. The DNA of the CDR3 is TGTGCCAGCCGCCTAGACGGGGGGAATCAGCCCCAGCATTTT. The chain has TRBV6-2 or TRBV6-3 and TRBJ1-5; D might be TRBD1 (5 bases). Trimming removed 8 bases from V and 4 bases from J, with 15 bases in between. Germline V CDR1 and CDR2: MNHEY, SVGEGT. The length of the CDR3 is 14 residues.

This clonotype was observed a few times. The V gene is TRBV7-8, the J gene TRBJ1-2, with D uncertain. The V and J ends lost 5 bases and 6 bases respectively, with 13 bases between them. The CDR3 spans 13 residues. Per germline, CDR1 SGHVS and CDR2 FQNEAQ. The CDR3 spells CASSAKVVDGYTF. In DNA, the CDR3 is TGTGCCAGCAGCGCGAAGGTGGTCGATGGCTACACCTTC.

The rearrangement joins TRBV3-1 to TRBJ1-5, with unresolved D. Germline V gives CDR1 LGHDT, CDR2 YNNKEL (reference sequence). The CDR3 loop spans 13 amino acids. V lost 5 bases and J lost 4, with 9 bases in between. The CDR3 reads CASSIQHNQPQHF. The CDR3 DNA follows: TGTGCCAGCAGCATACAGCATAATCAGCCCCAGCATTTT.

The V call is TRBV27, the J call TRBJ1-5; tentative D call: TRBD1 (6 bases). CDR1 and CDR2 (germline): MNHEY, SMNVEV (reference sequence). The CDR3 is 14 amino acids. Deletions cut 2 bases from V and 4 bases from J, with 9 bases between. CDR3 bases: TGTGCCAGCAGTTTAAACAGGGTTAATCAGCCCCAGCATTTT. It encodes CASSLNRVNQPQHF.

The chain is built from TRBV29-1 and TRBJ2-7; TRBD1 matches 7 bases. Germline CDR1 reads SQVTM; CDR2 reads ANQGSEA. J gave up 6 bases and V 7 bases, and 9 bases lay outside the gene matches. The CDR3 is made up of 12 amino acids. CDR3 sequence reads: CSGTGGGSEQYF. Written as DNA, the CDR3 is TGCAGCGGGACAGGTGGCGGGTCCGAGCAGTACTTC.

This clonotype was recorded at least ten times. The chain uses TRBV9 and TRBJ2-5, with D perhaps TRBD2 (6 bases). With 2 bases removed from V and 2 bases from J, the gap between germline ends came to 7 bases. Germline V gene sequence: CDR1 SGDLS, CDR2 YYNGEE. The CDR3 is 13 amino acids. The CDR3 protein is CASSVAGQETQYF. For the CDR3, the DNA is TGTGCCAGCAGCGTGGCGGGGCAAGAGACCCAGTACTTC. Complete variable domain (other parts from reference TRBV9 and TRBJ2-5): DSGVTQTPKHLITATGQRVTLRCSPRSGDLSVYWYQQSLDQGLQFLIQYYNGEERAKGNILERFSAQQFPDLHSELNLSSLELGDSALYFCASSVAGQETQYFGPGTRLLVL.

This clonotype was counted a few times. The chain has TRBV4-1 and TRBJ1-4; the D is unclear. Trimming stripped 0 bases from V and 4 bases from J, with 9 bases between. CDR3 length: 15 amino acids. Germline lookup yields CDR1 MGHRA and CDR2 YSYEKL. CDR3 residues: CASSQEAISNEKLFF. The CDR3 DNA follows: TGCGCCAGCAGCCAAGAGGCGATTAGTAATGAAAAACTGTTTTTT.

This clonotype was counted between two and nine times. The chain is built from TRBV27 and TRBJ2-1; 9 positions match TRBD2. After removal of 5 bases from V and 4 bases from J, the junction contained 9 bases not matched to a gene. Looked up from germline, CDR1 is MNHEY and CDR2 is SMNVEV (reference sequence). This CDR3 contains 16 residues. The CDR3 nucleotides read TGTGCCAGCAGTAGGATAGCGGGGGTTGATTACAATGAGCAGTTCTTC. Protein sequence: CASSRIAGVDYNEQFF.

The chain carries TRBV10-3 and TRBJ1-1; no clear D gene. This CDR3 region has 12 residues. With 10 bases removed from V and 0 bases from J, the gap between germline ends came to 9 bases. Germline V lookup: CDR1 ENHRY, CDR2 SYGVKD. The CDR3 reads CATQTVNTEAFF. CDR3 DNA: TGTGCCACCCAAACAGTGAACACTGAAGCTTTCTTT.

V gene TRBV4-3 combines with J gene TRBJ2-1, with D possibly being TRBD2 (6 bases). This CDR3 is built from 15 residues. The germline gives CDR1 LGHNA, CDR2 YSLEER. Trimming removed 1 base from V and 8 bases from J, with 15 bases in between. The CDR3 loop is CASSQVDHRRDEQFF. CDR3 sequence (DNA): TGCGCCAGCAGCCAAGTGGATCACAGGAGGGATGAGCAGTTCTTC.

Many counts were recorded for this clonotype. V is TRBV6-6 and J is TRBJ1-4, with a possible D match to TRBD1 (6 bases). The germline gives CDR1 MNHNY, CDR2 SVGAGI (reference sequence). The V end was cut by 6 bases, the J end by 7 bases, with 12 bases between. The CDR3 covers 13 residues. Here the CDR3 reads CASRDSNPEKLFF. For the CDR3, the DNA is TGTGCCAGCAGGGACAGTAATCCTGAAAAACTGTTTTTT.

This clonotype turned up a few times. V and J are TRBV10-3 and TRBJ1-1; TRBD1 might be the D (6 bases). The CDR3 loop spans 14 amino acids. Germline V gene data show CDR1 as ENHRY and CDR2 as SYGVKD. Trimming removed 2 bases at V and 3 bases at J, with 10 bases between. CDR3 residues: CAISEPDSDTEAFF. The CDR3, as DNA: TGTGCCATCAGTGAGCCGGACAGCGACACTGAAGCTTTCTTT.

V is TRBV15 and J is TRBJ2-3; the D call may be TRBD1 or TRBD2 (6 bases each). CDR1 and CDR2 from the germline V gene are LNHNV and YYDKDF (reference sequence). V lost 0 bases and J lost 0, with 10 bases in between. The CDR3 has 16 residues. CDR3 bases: TGTGCCACCAGCAGAGATTGGAGGGGGAGCACAGATACGCAGTATTTT. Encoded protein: CATSRDWRGSTDTQYF.